Below are 9 T cell receptor beta chains sequenced from a single sample in a study of vaccination and CD4 T cells after COVID-19. An Oncomine TCR Beta short-read assay was used to sequence the DNA from cultured CD4+ T cells. MiXCR, applied by TCRdb to the PCR reads, yields one record per CDR3 protein. The data show some 13,000 distinct CDR3 sequences, less than 70% seen once. These receptors are not linked to any known antigen. Treatment described: 10-day PBMC culture with coronavirus spike peptide pools or control peptides (ViraFEST assay). The sample taken for sequencing was CD4+ T cells from blood, cultured in vitro. Receptor source: a human donor who had recovered from COVID-19.

The rearrangement joins TRBV20-1 to TRBJ1-6; D is unresolved. Germline assignment: CDR1 DFQATT and CDR2 SNEGSKA (reference sequence). This CDR3 region has 15 residues. Deletions cut 0 bases from V and 3 bases from J, with 9 bases between. CDR3 coding DNA: TGCAGTGCTAGAGAAACGGGAGGCTATAATTCACCCCTCCACTTT. Translation: CSARETGGYNSPLHF.

The chain links TRBV2 to TRBJ1-1; 9 bases agree with TRBD1. CDR3 length: 13 amino acids. Germline lookup yields CDR1 SNHLY and CDR2 FYNNEI. V shed 7 bases and J 5 bases; nucleotides not matched to a gene: 5. CDR3 nucleotides: TGTGCCAGCACACAGGGGGCGCGAACTGAAGCTTTCTTT. Residues: CASTQGARTEAFF.

This clonotype was seen a few times. This chain uses TRBV28 with TRBJ2-7; possibly TRBD1 or TRBD2 for D (5 bases each). The V gene lost 6 bases and the J gene lost 2 bases, with 5 bases spanning the gap. The CDR3 covers 11 residues. Germline V gene lookup returns CDR1 MDHEN and CDR2 SYDVKM. This CDR3 reads CASRGAYEQYF. CDR3 DNA: TGTGCCAGCAGGGGGGCCTACGAGCAGTACTTC.

The chain recombines TRBV20-1 with TRBJ2-7, with 10 bases that match TRBD2. This CDR3 contains 15 residues. J gave up 2 bases and V 2 bases, and 6 bases lay outside the gene matches. CDR1 and CDR2 (germline): DFQATT, SNEGSKA (reference sequence). In DNA, the CDR3 is TGCAGTGCTAGAAGGTCTAGCGGGAGCCCCTACGAGCAGTACTTC. This encodes CSARRSSGSPYEQYF.

J is TRBJ1-1 and V is TRBV7-2, with 7 positions matching TRBD1. Germline assignment: CDR1 SGHTA and CDR2 FQGNSA. V dropped 5 bases and J dropped 10; count of bases not matched to a gene: 10. The CDR3 sequence is 13 residues long. As DNA, the CDR3 is TGTGCCAGCAGCCCAGGGGGACAGAGGAGAGCTTTCTTT. It specifies CASSPGGQRRAFF.

This chain uses TRBV6-2 or TRBV6-3 with TRBJ2-2; 7 bases are a match to TRBD1. Germline V CDR1 and CDR2: MNHEY, SVGEGT. V was clipped by 7 bases and J by 6 bases; unmatched bases: 11. The CDR3 runs to 15 residues. CDR3 sequence: CASKSGGVNAGELFF. As DNA, the CDR3 is TGTGCCAGCAAATCAGGGGGTGTGAATGCCGGGGAGCTGTTTTTT.

This clonotype has more than one count but fewer than ten. CDR3: CASSPPTGSFQETQYF. The CDR3 DNA sequence: TGTGCCAGCAGTCCGCCCACCGGCAGTTTCCAAGAGACCCAGTACTTC. The J gene is TRBJ2-5, the V gene TRBV28; no clear D. This CDR3 is built from 16 residues. CDR1 and CDR2 from the germline V gene are MDHEN and SYDVKM. V was shortened by 5 bases and J by 1 base, with 17 bases between the two germline ends.

CDR3 sequence reads: CASSLGRWTDNYGYTF. Here the CDR3 DNA reads TGTGCCAGCAGCTTAGGAAGGTGGACTGATAACTATGGCTACACCTTC. The chain combines TRBV7-9 with TRBJ1-2; D gene uncertain. Deletions cut 1 base from V and 1 base from J, with 13 bases between. CDR3 size: 16 residues. Per the germline V gene, CDR1 is SEHNR and CDR2 is FQNEAQ (reference sequence).

CDR3 amino acids: CASSQRLAVTYEQYF. The CDR3 DNA is TGTGCCAGCAGTCAGAGACTAGCGGTTACCTACGAGCAGTACTTC. The rearrangement joins TRBV6-1 to TRBJ2-7; 9 bases map to TRBD2. The V gene's germline CDR1 is MNHNS and CDR2 SASEGT. V lost 5 bases to trimming and J lost 2 bases; unmatched junction nucleotides: 7. The CDR3 has 15 amino acids.